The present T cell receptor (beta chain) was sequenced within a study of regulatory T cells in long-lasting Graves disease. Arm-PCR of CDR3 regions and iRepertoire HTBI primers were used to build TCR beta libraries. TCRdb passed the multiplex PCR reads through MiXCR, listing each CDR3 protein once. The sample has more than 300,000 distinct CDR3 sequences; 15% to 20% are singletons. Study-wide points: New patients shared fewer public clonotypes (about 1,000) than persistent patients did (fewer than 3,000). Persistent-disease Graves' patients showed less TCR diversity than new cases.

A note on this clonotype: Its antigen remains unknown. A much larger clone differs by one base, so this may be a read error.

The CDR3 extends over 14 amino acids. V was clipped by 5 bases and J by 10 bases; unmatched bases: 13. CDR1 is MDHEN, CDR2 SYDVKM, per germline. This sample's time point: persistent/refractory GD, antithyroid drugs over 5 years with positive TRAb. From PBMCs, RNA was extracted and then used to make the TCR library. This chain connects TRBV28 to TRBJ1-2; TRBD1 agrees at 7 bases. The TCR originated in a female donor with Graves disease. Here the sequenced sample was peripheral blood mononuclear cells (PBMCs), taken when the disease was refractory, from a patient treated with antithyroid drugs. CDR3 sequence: CASSDPRTGYHYTF. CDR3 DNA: TGTGCCAGCAGTGACCCGCGGACAGGATATCACTACACCTTC.